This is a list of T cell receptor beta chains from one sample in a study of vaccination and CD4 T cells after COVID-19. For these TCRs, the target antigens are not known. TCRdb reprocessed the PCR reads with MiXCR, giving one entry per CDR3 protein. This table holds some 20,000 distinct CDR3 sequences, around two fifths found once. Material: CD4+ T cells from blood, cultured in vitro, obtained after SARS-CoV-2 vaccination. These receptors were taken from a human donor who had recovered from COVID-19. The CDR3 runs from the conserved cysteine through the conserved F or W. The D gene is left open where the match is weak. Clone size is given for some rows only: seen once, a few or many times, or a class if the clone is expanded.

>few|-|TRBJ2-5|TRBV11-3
TGTGCCAGCAGACTGTGGACAGAAGAGACCCAGTACTTC
CASRLWTEETQYF
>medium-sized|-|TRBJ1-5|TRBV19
TGTGCCAGTAGTATAAGTGTGGGGCAGGGCAATCAGCCCCAGCATTTT
CASSISVGQGNQPQHF
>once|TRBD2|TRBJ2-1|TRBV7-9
TGTGCCAGCACCCTCCTAGCGGGAGGCCAGGGGGAGCAGTTCTTC
CASTLLAGGQGEQFF
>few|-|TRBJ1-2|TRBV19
TGTGCCAGTAGTATGGCGGGGCGGGACTATGGCTACACCTTC
CASSMAGRDYGYTF
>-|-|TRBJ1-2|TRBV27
TGTGCCAGCAGTTTATCCCGGTGGCCATATGGCTACACCTTC
CASSLSRWPYGYTF
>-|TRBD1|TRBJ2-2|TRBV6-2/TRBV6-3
TGTGCCAGCAGTTACTTACAGGGGGCGTTAATGGCCGGGGAGCTGTTTTTT
CASSYLQGALMAGELFF
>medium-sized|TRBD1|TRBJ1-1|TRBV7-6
TGTGCCAGCAGCCGAAATATGGTGGGACAGGGGACCCCCACTGAAGCTTTCTTT
CASSRNMVGQGTPTEAFF
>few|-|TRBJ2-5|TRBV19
TGTGCCAGTAATCCGACGGGGGCGATTGAGACCCAGTACTTC
CASNPTGAIETQYF
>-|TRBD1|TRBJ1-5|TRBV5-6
TGTGCCAGCAGCTTCGATACGACAGGGGAGGGATGCAATCAGCCCCAGCATTTT
CASSFDTTGEGCNQPQHF
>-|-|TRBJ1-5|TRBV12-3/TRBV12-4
TGTGCCAGCAGTTTAACCGGGGCCAATCAGCCCCAGCATTTT
CASSLTGANQPQHF
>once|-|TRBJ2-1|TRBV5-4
TGTGCCAGCAGCTTGGAGGGAATGTCCTACAATGAGCAGTTCTTC
CASSLEGMSYNEQFF
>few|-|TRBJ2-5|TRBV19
TGTGCCAGTAGTATGAGCTTTCGGGAGACCCAGTACTTC
CASSMSFRETQYF
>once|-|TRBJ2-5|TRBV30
TGTGCCTGGAGTGTTACCCGGGCCCAGGCGGAGACCCAGTACTTC
CAWSVTRAQAETQYF
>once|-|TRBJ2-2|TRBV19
TGTGCCAGTAGTATAGGCCGTCCACCCGGGGAGCTGTTTTTT
CASSIGRPPGELFF
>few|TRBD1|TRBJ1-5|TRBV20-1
TGCAGTGCTAAGAAGGACAGGGTGGACAATCAGCCCCAGCATTTT
CSAKKDRVDNQPQHF
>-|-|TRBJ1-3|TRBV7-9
TGTGCCAGCAGCCTACGGTGGAGGGGCTCTGGAAACACCATATATTTT
CASSLRWRGSGNTIYF
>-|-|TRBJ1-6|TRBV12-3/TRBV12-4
TGTGCCAGCAGTTTGGGAGGACGTAATTCACCCCTCCACTTT
CASSLGGRNSPLHF
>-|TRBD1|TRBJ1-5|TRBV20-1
TGCAGTGCTATCGACAGGGGGCAGGGATATAGCAATCAGCCCCAGCATTTT
CSAIDRGQGYSNQPQHF
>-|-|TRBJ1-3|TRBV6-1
TGTGCCAGCAGTACCCTTTGGGGGTCTGGAAACACCATATATTTT
CASSTLWGSGNTIYF
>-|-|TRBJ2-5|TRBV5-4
TGTGCCAGCAGCCCGTGGTACCGGGGGCATCAAGAGACCCAGTACTTC
CASSPWYRGHQETQYF
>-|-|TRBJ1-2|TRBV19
TGTGCCAGTAGTACCAGGGGTTTCGATGGCTACACCTTC
CASSTRGFDGYTF
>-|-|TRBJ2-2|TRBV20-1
TGCAGTGCTAGTGGGTCTAGATTAACCGGGGAGCTGTTTTTT
CSASGSRLTGELFF
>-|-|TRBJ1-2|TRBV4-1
TGCGCCAGCAGCCAAGGAACAGCTGCCTATGGCTACACCTTC
CASSQGTAAYGYTF
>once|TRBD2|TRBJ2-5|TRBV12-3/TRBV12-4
TGTGCCAGCAGTTCACCGGGACTACACGCAAGAGGGACCCAGTACTTC
CASSSPGLHARGTQYF
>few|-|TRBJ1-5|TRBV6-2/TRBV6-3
TGTGCCAGCACCTCAGGGGTAAATCAGCCCCAGCATTTT
CASTSGVNQPQHF
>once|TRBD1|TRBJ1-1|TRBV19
TGTGCCAGTAGATGGACAGGGGGCATGGGCACTGAAGCTTTCTTT
CASRWTGGMGTEAFF
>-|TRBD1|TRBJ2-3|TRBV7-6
TGTGCCAGCAGCGGTAGTGACAGGGGTGCAGATACGCAGTATTTT
CASSGSDRGADTQYF
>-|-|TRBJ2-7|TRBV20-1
TGCAGTGCTAGAACCCCCCTCCCCGGGCAGACCTACGAGCAGTACTTC
CSARTPLPGQTYEQYF
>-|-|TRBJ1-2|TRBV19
TGTGCCAGTAGAAAAGGGGCAGGGTATGGCTACACCTTC
CASRKGAGYGYTF
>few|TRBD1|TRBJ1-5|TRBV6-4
TGTGCCAGCAGCCGGGACAGAACACAGCCCCAGCATTTT
CASSRDRTQPQHF
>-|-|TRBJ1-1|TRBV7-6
TGTGCCAGCAGCTTATCGGCAGGGTCGAATACTGAAGCTTTCTTT
CASSLSAGSNTEAFF
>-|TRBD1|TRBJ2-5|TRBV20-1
TGCAGTGCTGCCACAGGGGGCCAAGAGACCCAGTACTTC
CSAATGGQETQYF
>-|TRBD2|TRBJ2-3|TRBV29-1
TGCAGCGTCCAAGCGGGAGGGCCTGGAGATACGCAGTATTTT
CSVQAGGPGDTQYF
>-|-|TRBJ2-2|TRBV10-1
TGCGCCAGCAGTGAGTTGACAGCGAACACCGGGGAGCTGTTTTTT
CASSELTANTGELFF
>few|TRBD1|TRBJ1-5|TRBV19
TGTGCCAGTAGTATCCAGGGGGCCAATCAGCCCCAGCATTTT
CASSIQGANQPQHF
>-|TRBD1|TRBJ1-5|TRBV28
TGTGCCAGCAGTTTGACAGGGAGTCAGCCCCAGCATTTT
CASSLTGSQPQHF
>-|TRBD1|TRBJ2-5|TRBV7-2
TGTGCCAGCAGCCATCGTCGGACAGGGGAAGAGACCCAGTACTTC
CASSHRRTGEETQYF
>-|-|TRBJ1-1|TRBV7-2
TGTGCCAGCCGCATAATGACAGACATGAACACTGAAGCTTTCTTT
CASRIMTDMNTEAFF
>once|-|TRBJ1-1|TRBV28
TGTGCCAGCGGGCCATTGGGCACTGAAGCTTTCTTT
CASGPLGTEAFF
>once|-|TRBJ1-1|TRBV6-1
TGTGCCAGCAGTATGAACAGGAACACTGAAGCTTTCTTT
CASSMNRNTEAFF
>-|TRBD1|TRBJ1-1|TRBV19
TGTGCCAGTAGCCTAACAGGGGCCACGGAAGCTGAAGCTTTCTTT
CASSLTGATEAEAFF
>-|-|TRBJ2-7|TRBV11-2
TGTGCCAGCAGCTTCCGGGACGCCTACGAGCAGTACTTC
CASSFRDAYEQYF
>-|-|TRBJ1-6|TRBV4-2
TGTGCCAGCAGCCCTCGAGGAAGGGATTCACCCCTCCACTTT
CASSPRGRDSPLHF
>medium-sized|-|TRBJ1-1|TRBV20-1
TGCAGTGCTAGCGACAGCCAGAGGGGAGCTTTCTTT
CSASDSQRGAFF